What follows describes a single TCR beta chain. Its antigen is as yet unknown. Libraries were made from TCR beta cDNA, and they carried unique molecular identifiers. TCRdb reanalysed the PCR reads using MiXCR and keeps one entry per CDR3 protein. Of hundreds of thousands of distinct CDR3 sequences in the sample, approximately 60% were seen once. Germline CDR1 reads SEHNR; CDR2 reads FQNEAQ (reference sequence). The CDR3 consists of 18 residues. The data originate from a study of post-analysis software for immune sequencing data. Study-wide findings and caveats: By F measure, strong co-clustering occurred among samples prepared in the same batch. The study found TRBV5-6, TRBV5-1 and TRBV20-1 among five or six TRBV segments more frequent in patients than controls.

This sequence joins TRBV7-9 and TRBJ2-7, with TRBD2 identical over 10 bases. The DNA end is more similar to TRBJ2-5, so the J call may be wrong. This TCR was sampled from a girl aged 2-9 years with multiple sclerosis. The specimen was blood. CDR3 protein: CASSLGLGKRGGKETQYF. The CDR3 nucleotides read TGTGCCAGCAGCTTAGGACTTGGCAAGCGGGGGGGCAAGGAGACCCAGTACTTC.